These 4 T cell receptor beta chains were sequenced from one sample in a study of blood T cell repertoires in COVID-19. Sequencing was performed with immunoSEQ multiplex PCR; in TCRdb, only in-frame clones are kept and a portion is missing. Among 140,000 or so clones listed, around 80% were seen once. Sequencing used peripheral blood. These receptors were collected from a man aged 50-60 years with acute or convalescent COVID-19.

The rearrangement links TRBV5-1 to TRBJ1-5; D gene uncertain. V was trimmed by 4 bases and J by 4 bases, leaving 15 bases between them. CDR3 length: 15 amino acids. The V gene's germline CDR1 is SGHRS and CDR2 YFSETQ. The chain's CDR3 is CASSLTTGANQPQHF. The CDR3 DNA is TGCGCCAGCAGCCTAACGACTGGTGCTAATCAGCCCCAGCATTTT.

This rearrangement joins TRBV7-2 to TRBJ2-7, with 9 bases identical to TRBD1. Germline trimming cut 5 bases from V and 6 bases from J; bases unmatched to any gene: 5. CDR1 is SGHTA and CDR2 is FQGNSA in the germline V gene. The CDR3 runs 13 residues. The CDR3 loop is CASSPGQGFEQYV. CDR3 DNA sequence: TGTGCCAGCAGCCCCGGACAGGGGTTCGAGCAGTACGTC.

CDR3 sequence (DNA): TGTGCCAGCAGCCGGGAACTAAGCTCCTACGAGCAGTACTTC. Translated, it gives CASSRELSSYEQYF. The V gene is TRBV5-4, the J gene TRBJ2-7, with D tentatively TRBD2 (5 bases). CDR3 length equals 14 residues. Looked up from germline, CDR1 is SGHNT and CDR2 is YYREEE (reference sequence). The V end was cut by 4 bases, the J end by 0 bases, with 11 bases between.

The genes are TRBV7-3 and TRBJ2-3; tentative D call: TRBD2 (6 bases). Germline CDR1 SGHTA, CDR2 FQGTGA. V shed 1 base and J shed 1 base, with 9 bases lying between them. The CDR3 consists of 15 residues. CDR3 nucleotide sequence: TGTGCCAGCAGCTTAAGGGGGGACGGCACAGATACGCAGTATTTT. Translating it yields CASSLRGDGTDTQYF.